This TCR beta chain was retrieved from a study of cytomegalovirus exposure and HLA in healthy donors. Concerning this clone itself: Its specificity is not known.

General study findings and limits: Excluded were some V segments that proved indistinguishable, including TRBV6-2 and TRBV6-3.

From germline, CDR1 is SGHNT and CDR2 YYREEE (reference sequence). With 4 bases removed from V and 13 bases from J, the gap between germline ends came to 17 bases. The CDR3 runs to 12 residues. PCR involved 60 Vbeta and 13 Jbeta primers. Clones were sequenced by immunoSEQ multiplex PCR, and TCRdb holds only the in-frame ones, with some missing. This table holds around 80,000 clones. This receptor was identified in a man aged 35-49 years in good health and CMV-seronegative. Sample: PBMCs. The genes are TRBV5-4 and TRBJ1-2; D possibly corresponds to TRBD1 (5 bases). The CDR3: CASSQNLWTRTF. CDR3 in DNA: TGTGCCAGCAGCCAAAACCTTTGGACACGCACCTTC.